The text below deals with one T cell receptor beta chain. Its specificity is unknown. This sample was included in a study of cytomegalovirus exposure and HLA in healthy donors. This CDR3 contains 12 residues. Trimming cost V 8 bases and J 8 bases, with 15 bases left between them. Germline CDR1 is SEHNR and CDR2 is FQNEAQ (reference sequence). Study-level findings and limits: The authors listed 150 to 200 TCR beta chains as cytomegalovirus-associated. It was in a later analysis that TCR association rates were seen to vary by HLA locus, highest for DRB1 and lowest for HLA-C.

It was with 60 Vbeta and 13 Jbeta primers that the PCR ran. The protocol was immunoSEQ multiplex PCR, while the TCRdb copy is restricted to in-frame clones and leaves out a portion. The data show 150,000 to 200,000 clones, about 81% seen once. V is TRBV7-9 and J is TRBJ1-1; D perhaps matches TRBD1 (6 bases). The clonotype was recovered from a woman aged 18 to 35 in good health and CMV-seronegative. Sample: PBMCs. The CDR3 coding sequence is TGTGCCAGCGGAACAGGGTTTCCGGAAGCTTTCTTT. Translated: CASGTGFPEAFF.